These T cell receptor beta chains were read from a single sample in a study of T cell repertoires in ileal Crohn's disease. TCRdb keeps only in-frame clones here, not all; method: immunoSEQ multiplex PCR. The top ten clones hold 5.3% of a sample with some 17,000 clones, 65% to 85% of them seen once. The sequenced sample consisted of ileal tissue. The receptors here all came from an adult with Crohn's disease. The CDR3 runs from the conserved cysteine through the conserved F or W. D genes are given only for firm matches. Not all rows give a size; the values are once, few, many and, for expanded clones, a class.

V gene,J gene,clone size,D gene,CDR3 DNA,CDR3 protein
TRBV28,TRBJ1-6,NA,NA,TGTGCCAGCAGTTCAACAGGAGATAATTCACCCCTCCACTTT,CASSSTGDNSPLHF
TRBV29-1,TRBJ1-5,NA,NA,TGCAGCGTTGGTAGCCAGTACAATCAGCCCCAGCATTTT,CSVGSQYNQPQHF
TRBV7-3,TRBJ1-1,once,NA,TGTGCCAGCAGCTTCTCCAGGCAAGAAGCTTTCTTT,CASSFSRQEAFF
TRBV5-1,TRBJ2-7,few,TRBD2,TGCGCCAGCAGCATTCCCGGGACTAGCGGGGGGCACCTCTTC,CASSIPGTSGGHLF
TRBV7-3,TRBJ1-1,NA,TRBD1,TGTGCCAGCAGCTACACGACAGGGGGCCTTACTGAAGCTTTCTTT,CASSYTTGGLTEAFF
TRBV6-1,TRBJ2-7,NA,TRBD1,TGTGCCAGCAGTGTCCCCGGGACAGGGCGAGAGCAGTACTTC,CASSVPGTGREQYF
TRBV6-4,TRBJ2-3,NA,TRBD2,TGTGCCAGCAGTGACTCCGGACTAGCCACAGATACGCAGTATTTT,CASSDSGLATDTQYF
TRBV2,TRBJ1-5,NA,NA,TGTGCCAGCAGTGAACAGGGGATCCATAACAATCAGCCCCAGCATTTT,CASSEQGIHNNQPQHF
TRBV6-5,TRBJ2-7,NA,TRBD1,TGTGCCAGCAGTTACTTGGGACAGGAATCCTACGAGCAGTACTTC,CASSYLGQESYEQYF
TRBV2,TRBJ2-2,NA,TRBD1,TGTGCCAGCAGTTTACTTGGACAGGGGAACACCGGGGAGCTGTTTTTT,CASSLLGQGNTGELFF
TRBV2,TRBJ2-1,NA,NA,TGTGCCAGCAGTGAAGCAGCGAGAGAGCAGTTCTTC,CASSEAAREQFF
TRBV20-1,TRBJ2-1,NA,TRBD2,TGCAGTGCTCATAGCGGGAATAAGTTCTTC,CSAHSGNKFF
TRBV5-6,TRBJ1-1,NA,TRBD1,TGTGCCAGCAGCCTCGGACAGGGGCGGGGTGAAGCTTTCTTT,CASSLGQGRGEAFF
TRBV25-1,TRBJ2-5,NA,TRBD2,TGTGCCAGCAACTCGGGTAGCGGGAACCAAGAGACCCAGTACTTC,CASNSGSGNQETQYF